Listed below are T cell receptor beta chains from one sample, sequenced in a study of cytotoxic CD8 clonotypes in ibrutinib-treated CLL. Some clones are missing from TCRdb's copy, which holds only in-frame ones; the method was immunoSEQ multiplex PCR. The data hold 45,000 to 60,000 clones, with approximately 52% observed a single time. The sample was PBMCs, taken after 24 months of ibrutinib treatment. Receptors originate from a human donor with chronic lymphocytic leukemia. Each CDR3 is given without its conserved first and last residue. A D gene is named only where the DNA matches it firmly. Size is stated for part of the rows, as once, few or many counts, or as a class when the clone is expanded.

>.|TRBV5-4|TRBJ2-5|.
ASSLPRGETQY
>.|TRBV11-2|TRBJ2-7|few
ASSLAQGFTYEQY
>TRBD2|TRBV7-9|TRBJ2-1|.
ASSFWRGTYNEQF
>.|TRBV2|TRBJ2-5|.
ASRGTQETQY
>.|TRBV5-1|TRBJ1-1|.
ASSWGVNTEAF
>TRBD2|TRBV4-1|TRBJ2-3|.
ASSSLGLAGRGTDTQY
>.|TRBV5-4|TRBJ2-7|.
ASSLKPGLSYEQY
>TRBD2|TRBV11-2|TRBJ2-1|.
ASSALAGGDEQF
>.|TRBV6-5|TRBJ1-3|.
ASSAVLNTIY
>.|TRBV19|TRBJ2-2|.
ASSIPIFGSNTGELF
>.|TRBV29-1|TRBJ1-6|.
SVGKTPDSPLH
>.|TRBV2|TRBJ1-5|many
ASSGQHHQPQH
>.|TRBV19|TRBJ2-7|many
ASKVDADGEQY
>.|TRBV9|TRBJ1-6|.
ASSVAPLNSPLH
>TRBD2|TRBV5-4|TRBJ2-5|.
ASSQLGWGLAEQETQY
>.|TRBV5-6|TRBJ2-7|.
ASSLPLATYEQY
>TRBD1|TRBV19|TRBJ2-7|.
ASSYDRGSYYEQY
>TRBD2|TRBV14|TRBJ2-7|many
ASSPLARDYSEQY
>.|TRBV5-4|TRBJ1-6|.
ASSLALGSLNYNSPLH
>TRBD1|TRBV6-1|TRBJ1-4|.
ASSEAGTAPGELF
>TRBD1|TRBV20-1|TRBJ2-1|.
SGDRSNEQF
>TRBD2|TRBV5-6|TRBJ2-3|.
ASSAGLADMVTDTQY
>.|TRBV13|TRBJ1-2|.
ASSLVGGYYGYT
>.|TRBV14|TRBJ1-1|.
ASSQALQGHGTEAF
>TRBD1|TRBV6-5|TRBJ1-6|.
AIHRGPDHSPLH
>.|TRBV23-1|TRBJ1-5|.
ASSLLNRDYSNQPQH
>.|TRBV13|TRBJ1-1|.
ASSRGFMNTEAF
>TRBD1|TRBV5-1|TRBJ2-1|.
ASSSTGQGNEQF
>TRBD1|TRBV19|TRBJ1-2|many
ASDRGDYGYT
>.|TRBV7-2|TRBJ2-7|.
ASSFPAYYEQY
>.|TRBV11-3|TRBJ1-3|medium-sized
ASSHPGFNTIY
>TRBD1|TRBV6-5|TRBJ1-2|.
ASSYSRDSYGYT
>TRBD2|TRBV19|TRBJ2-1|many
AAGLAGGTMF
>TRBD1|TRBV7-8|TRBJ1-3|.
ASSVGQLKNTIY
>TRBD2|TRBV28|TRBJ2-7|many
ASSLFPRTSGDTYEQY
>.|TRBV11-2|TRBJ2-7|.
ASSLAPSGLYEQY
>TRBD1|TRBV5-1|TRBJ1-2|.
ASSEGQGLYGYT
>.|TRBV5-1|TRBJ1-1|.
ASSPAGRNTEAF
>.|TRBV7-6|TRBJ2-1|few
ASSPLGGQTNEQF
>.|TRBV6-1|TRBJ1-2|.
ASVRGLGGYT
>.|TRBV2|TRBJ2-2|.
ASGPRGAQGPTVGELF
>.|TRBV5-6|TRBJ1-2|.
ASSSLGGYGYT
>.|TRBV2|TRBJ2-3|.
ASSPWVTDTQY
>.|TRBV28|TRBJ2-1|.
ASSSPGTAREAYNEQF
>TRBD2|TRBV5-1|TRBJ2-3|.
ASSSLSGRSTDTQY
>.|TRBV6-1|TRBJ2-5|.
ASSEVPRIGETQY
>TRBD2|TRBV7-8|TRBJ2-1|.
ASSLEVGRSGSIHEQF
>.|TRBV6-1|TRBJ2-4|.
ASSPGPLQY
>.|TRBV6-5|TRBJ2-1|.
ASSPAYNEQF
>TRBD2|TRBV27|TRBJ2-3|few
ASSWTSGSLITDTQY